This TCR beta chain was recovered during a study of vaccination and CD4 T cells after COVID-19. Background on the study: Post-vaccine sampling followed dose two by a median about 72 days (range 14 to 241).

Study-wide points: Relatively few convalescent patients were studied, without early post-infection timepoints.

Sequencing of cultured CD4+ T cell DNA used the Oncomine TCR Beta short-read assay. TCRdb re-analysed the PCR reads in MiXCR, keeping a single row per CDR3 protein. The sample yields some 21,000 distinct CDR3 sequences, 60% seen once. Concerning this clonotype: Its antigen is as yet unknown.

Stated treatment: approximately 11-day PBMC culture with coronavirus spike peptide pools or control peptides (ViraFEST assay). Before TCRs were sequenced, ViraFEST expanded antigen-specific T cells with peptide pools. Negative nucleocapsid antibodies before and after vaccination showed no prior SARS-CoV-2 infection in healthy vaccine recipients. This CDR3 has 15 amino acids. The germline V and J ends were trimmed by 0 bases and 2 bases, with 13 bases remaining between them. The V gene's germline CDR1 is DFQATT and CDR2 SNEGSKA (reference sequence). The sample consisted of CD4+ T cells from blood, cultured in vitro, taken after SARS-CoV-2 vaccination. The clonotype originates from a human donor who received a COVID-19 vaccine. The chain uses TRBV20-1 and TRBJ1-1, with D maybe TRBD1 (5 bases). The CDR3 region is CSARDRRGLNTEAFF. The CDR3 region has the DNA TGCAGTGCTAGAGATAGGCGGGGCCTAAACACTGAAGCTTTCTTT.